The sequence of this TCR beta chain was determined in a study of cytomegalovirus exposure and HLA in healthy donors. General study results and limits: A later analysis reportedly identified an Asian-associated ancestry cluster as carrying fewer N-insertions than the approximately 730-donor mean. Certain sequence variants were highly shared and formed a cluster, and this cluster was likely a sequencing artifact. In a later analysis, parvovirus B19, influenza, CMV and Epstein-Barr virus appeared linked to several top co-occurrence clusters.

This clone has a handful of counts. Its antigen is still unknown. Both 60 Vbeta primers and 13 Jbeta primers went into the PCR. The table came from immunoSEQ multiplex PCR; TCRdb's copy has only in-frame clones and leaves some out. Of about 130,000 clones in the sample, around 80% were seen once. Germline V gene data show CDR1 as MGHRA and CDR2 as YSYEKL. J lost 4 bases, V lost 4 bases, and 10 bases had no gene match. This CDR3 contains 18 residues. The sequence was collected from a man aged 25-40 years in good health and CMV-seronegative. V and J are TRBV4-1 and TRBJ1-6; 10 bases agree with TRBD1. Sequencing was done on a sample of PBMCs. CDR3 bases: TGCGCCAGCAGCCCCCTGCCGGGACAGGGGACTTATAATTCACCCCTCCACTTT. This codes for CASSPLPGQGTYNSPLHF.